These T cell receptor beta chains were read from a single sample in a study of T cells in Graves' hyperthyroidism and ophthalmopathy. TCRdb re-derived calls from the multiplex PCR reads in MiXCR, one entry per CDR3 protein. Of roughly 630,000 distinct CDR3 sequences listed, 15% to 18% are singletons. Sequencing input: blood. These receptors all stem from a young woman with Graves' hyperthyroidism. Each CDR3 is given with its conserved first and last residue. The order of the fields is CDR3 DNA, CDR3 protein, J gene, D gene, CDR3 length, V gene, clone size. D genes are given only for firm matches. Where a row states a size, it is once, few, many or the class of an expanded clone; other rows omit it.

TGCGCCACCCGATTCGGGGAACGCCATCCCTACAATGAGCAGTTCTTC,CATRFGERHPYNEQFF,TRBJ2-1,NA,16,TRBV10-1,many
TGTGCCAGCAGTTTAGTGGGGGGCCCCAGGAACACTGAAGCTTTCTTT,CASSLVGGPRNTEAFF,TRBJ1-1,NA,16,TRBV28,many
TGTGCCAGCAGTTACTCTGCGAATTCACCCCTCCACTTT,CASSYSANSPLHF,TRBJ1-6,NA,13,TRBV6-2/TRBV6-3,few
TGTGCCATCAGGGGGACTAGCGGGAGGGTCGAGTCACCCCACAATGAGCAGTTCTTC,CAIRGTSGRVESPHNEQFF,TRBJ2-1,TRBD2,19,TRBV10-3,many
TGTGCCAGCAGTTTTCTTGTAGCCCGCTCCTACAATGAGCAGTTCTTC,CASSFLVARSYNEQFF,TRBJ2-1,NA,16,TRBV12-3/TRBV12-4,NA
TGCGCCAGCAGCAAAAGCGGGGAATCCTACAATGAGCAGTTCTTC,CASSKSGESYNEQFF,TRBJ2-1,TRBD2,15,TRBV5-1,many
TGTGCCAGCAGTCCGGGACTAGCGGGAGGAAGCTCCTACAATGAGCAGTTCTTC,CASSPGLAGGSSYNEQFF,TRBJ2-1,TRBD2,18,TRBV27,many
TGTGCCTGGAGTCGGCTAGCGGGAGAGGACACAGATACACAGTATTTT,CAWSRLAGEDTDTQYF,TRBJ2-3,TRBD2,16,TRBV30,NA
TGTGCCACCAGCGCCCGGAGACAGGGTAATTCACCCCTCCACTTT,CATSARRQGNSPLHF,TRBJ1-6,TRBD1,15,TRBV15,few
TGTGCCAGCAGCCAAGTTGGACCAGAGACCCAGTACTTC,CASSQVGPETQYF,TRBJ2-5,NA,13,TRBV3-1,many
TGCGCCAGCAGCCAACAAGGGACAGTCCAAGAGACCCAGTACTTC,CASSQQGTVQETQYF,TRBJ2-5,TRBD1,15,TRBV5-1,NA